Listed below are T cell receptor beta chains from one sample, sequenced in a study of cytomegalovirus exposure and HLA in healthy donors. The table came from immunoSEQ multiplex PCR; TCRdb's copy has only in-frame clones and leaves some out. This repertoire shows about 190,000 clones, around 86% found once; its top ten account for about 1.5%. The sequenced sample was PBMCs. These receptors were collected from a woman younger than 35 in good health and CMV-seronegative. Each CDR3 is given with its conserved first and last residue. D genes are given only for firm matches. Clone size is shown for a subset of rows, as once, few, many or a class of expanded clone.

j_gene: TRBJ1-1; d_gene: TRBD1; v_gene: TRBV7-9; abundance: .; CDR3nt: TGTGCCAGCAGCTTGACAGGGGGCCCTTTGAACACTGAAGCTTTCTTT; CDR3aa: CASSLTGGPLNTEAFF
j_gene: TRBJ1-2; d_gene: .; v_gene: TRBV7-9; abundance: .; CDR3nt: TGTGCCAGCAGCCTCCGTGGCTACACCTTC; CDR3aa: CASSLRGYTF
j_gene: TRBJ1-1; d_gene: TRBD1; v_gene: TRBV19; abundance: .; CDR3nt: TGTGCCAGTAAACCGGGACAGGGGAACACTGAAGCTTTCTTT; CDR3aa: CASKPGQGNTEAFF
j_gene: TRBJ2-7; d_gene: .; v_gene: TRBV27; abundance: .; CDR3nt: TGTGCCAGCAGTTTATACTTGGACAGTCCGCCCTACGAGCAGTACTTC; CDR3aa: CASSLYLDSPPYEQYF
j_gene: TRBJ2-7; d_gene: .; v_gene: TRBV9; abundance: .; CDR3nt: TGTGCCAGCAGCGAAAGGGCGGGCTCCTACGAGCAGTACTTC; CDR3aa: CASSERAGSYEQYF
j_gene: TRBJ1-2; d_gene: .; v_gene: TRBV2; abundance: once; CDR3nt: TGTGCCAGCTTATCCGGGGGGTGGAGTGGCTACACCTTC; CDR3aa: CASLSGGWSGYTF
j_gene: TRBJ1-6; d_gene: .; v_gene: TRBV19; abundance: few; CDR3nt: TGTGCCAGTAGTTTGACAGGAAATAATTCACCCCTCCACTTT; CDR3aa: CASSLTGNNSPLHF
j_gene: TRBJ2-2; d_gene: TRBD1; v_gene: TRBV30; abundance: few; CDR3nt: TGTGCCTGGAGTGTGTGGGACAGGGAAGGGTCCGGGGAGCTGTTTTTT; CDR3aa: CAWSVWDREGSGELFF
j_gene: TRBJ1-1; d_gene: .; v_gene: TRBV7-2; abundance: few; CDR3nt: TGTGCCAGCAGCTTAGATAGCGGCGGATTGAACACTGAAGCTTTCTTT; CDR3aa: CASSLDSGGLNTEAFF
j_gene: TRBJ1-2; d_gene: .; v_gene: TRBV7-9; abundance: .; CDR3nt: TGTGCCAGCAGCTTCGACGACCGGGGTGGGGGCTACACCTTC; CDR3aa: CASSFDDRGGGYTF
j_gene: TRBJ2-7; d_gene: .; v_gene: TRBV18; abundance: .; CDR3nt: TGTGCCAGCTCACCCCAGAGTGGCGGCTTCTACGAGCAGTACTTC; CDR3aa: CASSPQSGGFYEQYF
j_gene: TRBJ2-7; d_gene: TRBD1; v_gene: TRBV14; abundance: .; CDR3nt: TGTGCCAGCAGCCAAGATCCAGGGGGTAAAGTCTACGAGCAGTACTTC; CDR3aa: CASSQDPGGKVYEQYF
j_gene: TRBJ1-1; d_gene: TRBD1; v_gene: TRBV5-5; abundance: .; CDR3nt: TGTGCCAGCAGCTTGAGACAGGGGGCGAACACTGAAGCTTTCTTT; CDR3aa: CASSLRQGANTEAFF
j_gene: TRBJ1-1; d_gene: .; v_gene: TRBV7-3; abundance: .; CDR3nt: TGTGCCAGCAGCGCCTCTGGCGGAAAAGCTTTCTTT; CDR3aa: CASSASGGKAFF
j_gene: TRBJ2-2; d_gene: .; v_gene: TRBV4-2; abundance: .; CDR3nt: TGTGCCAGCAGCCCCACTTTCCTGGCCGGGGAGCTGTTTTTT; CDR3aa: CASSPTFLAGELFF
j_gene: TRBJ2-2; d_gene: TRBD1; v_gene: TRBV6-5; abundance: .; CDR3nt: TGTGCCAGCACCCCGGACAGGGGTGGCACCGGGGAGCTGTTTTTT; CDR3aa: CASTPDRGGTGELFF
j_gene: TRBJ2-3; d_gene: TRBD1; v_gene: TRBV27; abundance: .; CDR3nt: TGTGCCACCAAGACAGGGAGTGCAACAGATACGCAGTATTTT; CDR3aa: CATKTGSATDTQYF
j_gene: TRBJ2-2; d_gene: .; v_gene: TRBV27; abundance: .; CDR3nt: TGTGCCAGCAATGCAGGGTCGACGGCCGGGGAGCTGTTTTTT; CDR3aa: CASNAGSTAGELFF
j_gene: TRBJ1-2; d_gene: TRBD1; v_gene: TRBV18; abundance: .; CDR3nt: TGTGCCAGCTCACCGGGACAGTTCCTCTATGGCTACACCTTC; CDR3aa: CASSPGQFLYGYTF
j_gene: TRBJ2-7; d_gene: .; v_gene: TRBV5-1; abundance: .; CDR3nt: TGCGCCAGCAGCCCGGCCGGGGGGCACGAGCAGTACTTC; CDR3aa: CASSPAGGHEQYF
j_gene: TRBJ1-1; d_gene: .; v_gene: TRBV13; abundance: .; CDR3nt: TGTGCCAGCAGCTTAGGGCAGGGGACTGAAGCTTTCTTT; CDR3aa: CASSLGQGTEAFF
j_gene: TRBJ1-1; d_gene: TRBD1; v_gene: TRBV30; abundance: .; CDR3nt: TGTGCCTGGAGTGGTGGGCAGGGGGGTTTCTTT; CDR3aa: CAWSGGQGGFF
j_gene: TRBJ1-1; d_gene: TRBD1; v_gene: TRBV28; abundance: .; CDR3nt: TGTGCCAGCAGTTTGCTCCCCGGACAGGGGAACACTGAAGCTTTCTTT; CDR3aa: CASSLLPGQGNTEAFF
j_gene: TRBJ1-1; d_gene: TRBD1; v_gene: TRBV6-4; abundance: .; CDR3nt: TGTGCCAGCAGTGAAGGGACAGTCGGCACTGAAGCTTTCTTT; CDR3aa: CASSEGTVGTEAFF
j_gene: TRBJ2-3; d_gene: TRBD2; v_gene: TRBV10-2; abundance: .; CDR3nt: TGCGCCAGCAGTGAGCAACCGGGACTAGCGGGATTTGGTGTAGATACGCAGTATTTT; CDR3aa: CASSEQPGLAGFGVDTQYF
j_gene: TRBJ2-7; d_gene: .; v_gene: TRBV7-6; abundance: .; CDR3nt: TGTGCCAGCAGCTTATCGGCGGGTCCTGACTCCTACGAGCAGTACTTC; CDR3aa: CASSLSAGPDSYEQYF
j_gene: TRBJ2-7; d_gene: TRBD2; v_gene: TRBV7-2; abundance: .; CDR3nt: TGTGCCAGCAGCTTAGCCGCGACTAGCGGGAGGTCCCACGAGCAGTACTTC; CDR3aa: CASSLAATSGRSHEQYF
j_gene: TRBJ2-4; d_gene: .; v_gene: TRBV7-9; abundance: .; CDR3nt: TGTGCCAGCACCGGGGTGGGCATTCAGTACTTC; CDR3aa: CASTGVGIQYF
j_gene: TRBJ2-3; d_gene: .; v_gene: TRBV27; abundance: .; CDR3nt: TGTGCCAGCAGTTTCACGGGCTTAGGTGGGACTCAATCTTTGGGTACGCAGTATTTT; CDR3aa: CASSFTGLGGTQSLGTQYF
j_gene: TRBJ2-7; d_gene: .; v_gene: TRBV28; abundance: .; CDR3nt: TGTGCCAGCAGTTTTCAGGAACGCTACGAGCAGTACTTC; CDR3aa: CASSFQERYEQYF
j_gene: TRBJ2-7; d_gene: .; v_gene: TRBV5-4; abundance: .; CDR3nt: TGTGCCAGCAGCTCTTCGAACGGCGAGCAGTACTTC; CDR3aa: CASSSSNGEQYF
j_gene: TRBJ2-7; d_gene: TRBD1; v_gene: TRBV6-1; abundance: .; CDR3nt: TGTGCCAGCAGTGAAGTACCGGGACAGGGCGACGAGCAGTACTTC; CDR3aa: CASSEVPGQGDEQYF
j_gene: TRBJ1-5; d_gene: .; v_gene: TRBV18; abundance: .; CDR3nt: TGTGCCAGCTCACCACCGGGAGGGGGATATAGCAATCAGCCCCAGCATTTT; CDR3aa: CASSPPGGGYSNQPQHF
j_gene: TRBJ1-3; d_gene: .; v_gene: TRBV5-6; abundance: .; CDR3nt: TGTGCCAGCAGCGTATCTGGAAACACCATATATTTT; CDR3aa: CASSVSGNTIYF
j_gene: TRBJ2-6; d_gene: TRBD1; v_gene: TRBV27; abundance: .; CDR3nt: TGTGCCAGCAGTTTCGTCCAGGGGGTAGTTATATCTGGGGCCAACGTCCTGACTTTC; CDR3aa: CASSFVQGVVISGANVLTF
j_gene: TRBJ2-1; d_gene: .; v_gene: TRBV5-1; abundance: .; CDR3nt: TGCGCCAGCAGCTTGGGTCTCCCCTACAATGAGCAGTTCTTC; CDR3aa: CASSLGLPYNEQFF
j_gene: TRBJ2-7; d_gene: TRBD2; v_gene: TRBV14; abundance: .; CDR3nt: TGTGCCAGCAGCCCACTAGCGGAACTGCTGGACGAGCAGTACTTC; CDR3aa: CASSPLAELLDEQYF
j_gene: TRBJ2-1; d_gene: .; v_gene: TRBV2; abundance: .; CDR3nt: TGTGCCAGCAGTTCTGAGGGTAATGAGCAGTTCTTC; CDR3aa: CASSSEGNEQFF
j_gene: TRBJ2-1; d_gene: TRBD2; v_gene: TRBV29-1; abundance: once; CDR3nt: TGCAGCGTTGAAGGAGGTGGCGGGGGGGTAAATGAGCAGTTCTTC; CDR3aa: CSVEGGGGGVNEQFF
j_gene: TRBJ2-2; d_gene: .; v_gene: TRBV10-1; abundance: once; CDR3nt: TGCGCCAGCAGTCAGACAGCTACCGGGGAGCTGTTTTTT; CDR3aa: CASSQTATGELFF
j_gene: TRBJ2-5; d_gene: TRBD1; v_gene: TRBV25-1; abundance: .; CDR3nt: TGTGCCAGCAGTGAAGGAGTAGGGACAGGTCGAGAGACCCAGTACTTC; CDR3aa: CASSEGVGTGRETQYF
j_gene: TRBJ2-7; d_gene: .; v_gene: TRBV5-1; abundance: .; CDR3nt: TGCGCCACCTCAATAGGAGACGGGACCTACGAGCAGTACTTC; CDR3aa: CATSIGDGTYEQYF
j_gene: TRBJ2-1; d_gene: TRBD2; v_gene: TRBV30; abundance: .; CDR3nt: TGTGCCTGGAGTTTAGGACTAGATGGCGAGCAGTTCTTC; CDR3aa: CAWSLGLDGEQFF
j_gene: TRBJ2-7; d_gene: TRBD2; v_gene: TRBV11-2; abundance: .; CDR3nt: TGTGCCAGTATACTAGGGCTAGCGGGAAAATCCTACGAGCAGTACTTC; CDR3aa: CASILGLAGKSYEQYF
j_gene: TRBJ1-3; d_gene: .; v_gene: TRBV27; abundance: .; CDR3nt: TGTGCCAGCAGTCCCCTACCAGGCAGGGAGGCTGGAAACACCATATATTTT; CDR3aa: CASSPLPGREAGNTIYF